This T cell receptor (beta chain) was recovered during a study of cytomegalovirus exposure and HLA in healthy donors. With respect to this clone: What it binds is unknown.

Researchers ran the PCR with 60 Vbeta and 13 Jbeta primers. The assay was immunoSEQ multiplex PCR, and TCRdb's table has in-frame clones only and misses some. The repertoire holds about 130,000 clones, with roughly 78% as singletons. This CDR3 region has 15 residues. V was shortened by 4 bases and J by 4 bases, with 13 bases between the two germline ends. Germline loops: CDR1 SNHLY, CDR2 FYNNEI. Study results and caveats: The listing of approximately 160 TCR beta chains classed them as cytomegalovirus-associated.

The sequencing sample was made of PBMCs. The rearrangement links TRBV2 to TRBJ1-4; D is possibly TRBD1 (6 bases). The sequence was collected from a man aged 35-49 years in good health and CMV-seropositive. For the CDR3, the DNA is TGTGCCAGCAGTGTTTCGACAGGCGATAATGAAAAACTGTTTTTT. It specifies CASSVSTGDNEKLFF.